These T cell receptor beta chains were read from a single sample in a study of blood T cell repertoires in COVID-19. Repertoires were generated with immunoSEQ multiplex PCR, while TCRdb's copy carries only in-frame clones and drops some. The table has more than 100,000 clones, under 90% seen once; the top ten hold around 2.4%. The source material was PBMCs or T cells enriched from blood (not recorded which). All receptors derive from a man aged 35 to 55 with acute COVID-19. Both conserved end residues are part of each CDR3. D genes are given only for firm matches. The size of a clone is reported for some rows only, either as once, few or many, or as a class for expanded clones.

CDR3 DNA: TGTGCCAGCAGCTTAAGGGCAGGGGCCCTAAACACAGATACGCAGTATTTT
CDR3 protein: CASSLRAGALNTDTQYF
J gene: TRBJ2-3
V gene: TRBV7-9
clone size: -
D gene: -

CDR3 DNA: TGCGCCAGCACTCTCGACAGTACGATTAATAATTCACCCCTCCACTTT
CDR3 protein: CASTLDSTINNSPLHF
J gene: TRBJ1-6
V gene: TRBV5-1
clone size: -
D gene: -

CDR3 DNA: TGTGCCAGCACTGTAGCGGGAGATTCCGAGCAGTACTTC
CDR3 protein: CASTVAGDSEQYF
J gene: TRBJ2-7
V gene: TRBV28
clone size: -
D gene: TRBD2

CDR3 DNA: TGTGCCAGCAGCCAAGCGACTAGTCACGAAGGTGAGCAGTTCTTC
CDR3 protein: CASSQATSHEGEQFF
J gene: TRBJ2-1
V gene: TRBV4-2
clone size: -
D gene: -

CDR3 DNA: TGTGCCAGCAGCTTAGGTATCGGGACTAGCGGGACCACAGATACGCAGTATTTT
CDR3 protein: CASSLGIGTSGTTDTQYF
J gene: TRBJ2-3
V gene: TRBV7-6
clone size: few
D gene: TRBD2

CDR3 DNA: TGTGCCAGCACCACCGCAGACAGGGAAGCTTTCTTT
CDR3 protein: CASTTADREAFF
J gene: TRBJ1-1
V gene: TRBV6-5
clone size: -
D gene: -

CDR3 DNA: TGTGCCAGCAGTTTATCGGGCAGGGGATATGGCTACACCTTC
CDR3 protein: CASSLSGRGYGYTF
J gene: TRBJ1-2
V gene: TRBV27
clone size: -
D gene: -

CDR3 DNA: TGTGCCAGCAGCCCACAGCCTAACACTGAAGCTTTCTTT
CDR3 protein: CASSPQPNTEAFF
J gene: TRBJ1-1
V gene: TRBV11-2
clone size: -
D gene: -

CDR3 DNA: TGTGCCAGCAGCCAAGGTTCACCCGACACCGGTGGCTACACCTTC
CDR3 protein: CASSQGSPDTGGYTF
J gene: TRBJ1-2
V gene: TRBV14
clone size: -
D gene: -

CDR3 DNA: TGTGCCAGCAGCCAAGTACTAGCGTCGGTCGAGCAGTACTTC
CDR3 protein: CASSQVLASVEQYF
J gene: TRBJ2-7
V gene: TRBV3-1/TRBV3-2
clone size: -
D gene: TRBD2

CDR3 DNA: TGTGCCAGCAGATATGGGACTATGAACACTGAAGCTTTCTTT
CDR3 protein: CASRYGTMNTEAFF
J gene: TRBJ1-1
V gene: TRBV7-9
clone size: once
D gene: -

CDR3 DNA: TGTGCCAGCAGCTCCTGGACAGGGGCCGACCGCGGGCCCCTCCACTTT
CDR3 protein: CASSSWTGADRGPLHF
J gene: TRBJ1-6
V gene: TRBV11-2
clone size: -
D gene: TRBD1

CDR3 DNA: TGCAGCGTTGGGGTTCAGGGGGCGGGTGGCTACACCTTC
CDR3 protein: CSVGVQGAGGYTF
J gene: TRBJ1-2
V gene: TRBV29-1
clone size: -
D gene: TRBD1

CDR3 DNA: TGTGCCAGTAGCCATAGGGGGGACAGGGTGGACTTC
CDR3 protein: CASSHRGDRVDF
J gene: TRBJ2-4
V gene: TRBV19
clone size: -
D gene: TRBD1

CDR3 DNA: TGTGCCAGCAGCTTGTTAAGGGGATCCACAGATACGCAGTATTTT
CDR3 protein: CASSLLRGSTDTQYF
J gene: TRBJ2-3
V gene: TRBV5-6
clone size: -
D gene: -

CDR3 DNA: TGTGCCAGCAGCTTGAACGCGTTGGGGCACTATGGCTACACCTTC
CDR3 protein: CASSLNALGHYGYTF
J gene: TRBJ1-2
V gene: TRBV5-6
clone size: few
D gene: -

CDR3 DNA: TGTGCCTGGAGGGGGACAGGGACCTACGAGCAGTACTTC
CDR3 protein: CAWRGTGTYEQYF
J gene: TRBJ2-7
V gene: TRBV30
clone size: -
D gene: TRBD1

CDR3 DNA: TGTGCCAGCAGCTTAGGCGGGGTTTACGGGCTGTTTTTT
CDR3 protein: CASSLGGVYGLFF
J gene: TRBJ1-4
V gene: TRBV13
clone size: -
D gene: -

CDR3 DNA: TGCAGCGTTGAAGATGGGTGGCGGGAGGGACCAGATACGCAGTATTTT
CDR3 protein: CSVEDGWREGPDTQYF
J gene: TRBJ2-3
V gene: TRBV29-1
clone size: -
D gene: TRBD2

CDR3 DNA: TGTGCCGTCAGGGGCAGTCAGAACACTGAAGCTTTCTTT
CDR3 protein: CAVRGSQNTEAFF
J gene: TRBJ1-1
V gene: TRBV18
clone size: -
D gene: -

CDR3 DNA: TGTGCCATCATCCAGGTCCACCTCACAGATACGCAGTATTTT
CDR3 protein: CAIIQVHLTDTQYF
J gene: TRBJ2-3
V gene: TRBV10-3
clone size: -
D gene: -

CDR3 DNA: TGTGCCAGCAGCAAACTAGCGGGAGGATTATACGAGCAGTACTTC
CDR3 protein: CASSKLAGGLYEQYF
J gene: TRBJ2-7
V gene: TRBV3-1/TRBV3-2
clone size: -
D gene: TRBD2

CDR3 DNA: TGTGCCAGCTGCCTAGCCGGGGGGCAGAACTATGGCTACACCTTC
CDR3 protein: CASCLAGGQNYGYTF
J gene: TRBJ1-2
V gene: TRBV2
clone size: -
D gene: -

CDR3 DNA: TGTGCCAGCAGCTTGACTAGCGGGGACAATGAGCAGTTCTTC
CDR3 protein: CASSLTSGDNEQFF
J gene: TRBJ2-1
V gene: TRBV7-9
clone size: -
D gene: TRBD2

CDR3 DNA: TGTGCCAGCTCACCACAGGGGGCGCTTGTCACTGAAGCTTTCTTT
CDR3 protein: CASSPQGALVTEAFF
J gene: TRBJ1-1
V gene: TRBV18
clone size: -
D gene: TRBD1

CDR3 DNA: TGTGCCAGCAGCCAGACAGGGGGCACTGAAGCTTTCTTT
CDR3 protein: CASSQTGGTEAFF
J gene: TRBJ1-1
V gene: TRBV6-5
clone size: -
D gene: TRBD1

CDR3 DNA: TGTGCCAGCAGCCATCAGGGGCCTTCTCTTACCTATGGCTACACCTTC
CDR3 protein: CASSHQGPSLTYGYTF
J gene: TRBJ1-2
V gene: TRBV3-1/TRBV3-2
clone size: -
D gene: -

CDR3 DNA: TGTGCCAGTAGCCTTCAATCCAGTTTGAACTATGGCTACACCTTC
CDR3 protein: CASSLQSSLNYGYTF
J gene: TRBJ1-2
V gene: TRBV19
clone size: -
D gene: -

CDR3 DNA: TGTGCCAGCAGCTCCAACGGACTAGCGGGAGTCGAGCAGTACTTC
CDR3 protein: CASSSNGLAGVEQYF
J gene: TRBJ2-7
V gene: TRBV6-5
clone size: -
D gene: TRBD2

CDR3 DNA: TGCGCCAGCAGTGAACAGGGTACCTCACCCCTCCACTTT
CDR3 protein: CASSEQGTSPLHF
J gene: TRBJ1-6
V gene: TRBV10-1
clone size: -
D gene: -

CDR3 DNA: TGTGCCAGCAGCCAAGAGGGGACAGGGAACTATGGCTACACCTTC
CDR3 protein: CASSQEGTGNYGYTF
J gene: TRBJ1-2
V gene: TRBV3-1/TRBV3-2
clone size: -
D gene: TRBD1

CDR3 DNA: TGTGCCAGCAGCTTAAGAGGAACTAGCGACGAGACCCAGTACTTC
CDR3 protein: CASSLRGTSDETQYF
J gene: TRBJ2-5
V gene: TRBV7-3
clone size: -
D gene: TRBD2

CDR3 DNA: TGTGCCAGCAGCAAGGGACAGGCGGGGAATCAGCCCCAGCATTTT
CDR3 protein: CASSKGQAGNQPQHF
J gene: TRBJ1-5
V gene: TRBV6-6
clone size: -
D gene: TRBD1

CDR3 DNA: TGTGCCATCAGTGAGTCGACTCCCGGGACAGGGGATTCACCCCTCCACTTT
CDR3 protein: CAISESTPGTGDSPLHF
J gene: TRBJ1-6
V gene: TRBV10-3
clone size: -
D gene: TRBD1

CDR3 DNA: TGTGCCAGCAGCCCCCGCGGGAGCGGGGGTTCCCCTAACTACGAGCAGTACTTC
CDR3 protein: CASSPRGSGGSPNYEQYF
J gene: TRBJ2-7
V gene: TRBV7-2
clone size: -
D gene: TRBD2

CDR3 DNA: TGCGCCAGCAGCTTGGCCCCCGGGGGGACTAATGGGAAACTGTTTTTT
CDR3 protein: CASSLAPGGTNGKLFF
J gene: TRBJ1-4
V gene: TRBV5-1
clone size: -
D gene: -

CDR3 DNA: TGTGCCAACGACTACACCGGGAGGGCTACCGGGGAGCTGTTTTTT
CDR3 protein: CANDYTGRATGELFF
J gene: TRBJ2-2
V gene: TRBV27
clone size: -
D gene: TRBD2

CDR3 DNA: TGTGCCAGTAGTATAGGGCCAAAGGGGAATGAGCAGTTCTTC
CDR3 protein: CASSIGPKGNEQFF
J gene: TRBJ2-1
V gene: TRBV19
clone size: -
D gene: -

CDR3 DNA: TGTGCCAGCAGCCTGGAGGGGGCTAACACTGAAGCTTTCTTT
CDR3 protein: CASSLEGANTEAFF
J gene: TRBJ1-1
V gene: TRBV2
clone size: -
D gene: TRBD1

CDR3 DNA: TGTGCCAGCAGTTTGGCGAACACTGAAGCTTTCTTT
CDR3 protein: CASSLANTEAFF
J gene: TRBJ1-1
V gene: TRBV12-3/TRBV12-4
clone size: -
D gene: -

CDR3 DNA: TGTGCCAGCAGCCGGGGGCGCACAGATACGCAGTATTTT
CDR3 protein: CASSRGRTDTQYF
J gene: TRBJ2-3
V gene: TRBV14
clone size: -
D gene: -

CDR3 DNA: TGTGCCAGCAGCTCCGGTGGGTCTCTAGCGGGAGGCAACGGGTGGTACTTC
CDR3 protein: CASSSGGSLAGGNGWYF
J gene: TRBJ2-7
V gene: TRBV7-2
clone size: -
D gene: TRBD2

CDR3 DNA: TGTGCCAGCAGTCCGGTTACTATCACAGATACGCAGTATTTT
CDR3 protein: CASSPVTITDTQYF
J gene: TRBJ2-3
V gene: TRBV2
clone size: once
D gene: -

CDR3 DNA: TGTGCCAGCAGTGCTAGCGGGGAGGGCAATGAGCAGTTCTTC
CDR3 protein: CASSASGEGNEQFF
J gene: TRBJ2-1
V gene: TRBV6-6
clone size: -
D gene: TRBD2

CDR3 DNA: TGTGCCCTCGGAGAGAGTATTAACGGCTACACCTTC
CDR3 protein: CALGESINGYTF
J gene: TRBJ1-2
V gene: TRBV2
clone size: -
D gene: -

CDR3 DNA: TGTGCCAGTACCAATTGGGAAGGCAGGGGGCAAGATGGCTACACCTTC
CDR3 protein: CASTNWEGRGQDGYTF
J gene: TRBJ1-2
V gene: TRBV19
clone size: -
D gene: TRBD1

CDR3 DNA: TGTGCCAGCAGCACTAGCGGGAGCTACGAGCAGTACTTC
CDR3 protein: CASSTSGSYEQYF
J gene: TRBJ2-7
V gene: TRBV7-2
clone size: few
D gene: TRBD2

CDR3 DNA: TGTGCCAGCGAGTTGGGGGGGCTGGCCGAGCAGTACTTC
CDR3 protein: CASELGGLAEQYF
J gene: TRBJ2-7
V gene: TRBV28
clone size: -
D gene: -